One T cell receptor (beta chain) is described in this entry. The sample comes from a study of control samples from healthy donors and cancer patients. Measured with immunoSEQ multiplex PCR; TCRdb has only the in-frame clones, and not every one. This table has about 140,000 clones, 70% to 90% appearing once. Germline CDR1 GTSNPN, CDR2 SVGIG (reference sequence). The CDR3 length is 19 residues. The ends lost 6 bases at V and 4 bases at J; junction bases unmatched: 21. This TCR derives from a woman aged 25 to 39 in good health. The sample taken for sequencing was blood. The chain couples TRBV30 to TRBJ2-5; 12 nucleotides agree with TRBD2. The CDR3: CACIPIKGLAGGSIETQYF. The CDR3, as DNA: TGTGCCTGCATCCCAATCAAGGGGCTAGCGGGAGGGTCGATAGAGACCCAGTACTTC.